This TCR beta chain was obtained from a study of shared clonotypes between healthy human individuals. Overall study: CD4 naive cells filled three plates per donor, CD4 memory three, CD8 naive two and CD8 memory one. General study results and limits: Investigators expected sequencing depth to affect clonotype sharing among donors. Naive subsets, compared against memory subsets, generally had larger estimated richness values. Exclusively blood specimens were collected; tissue repertoires likely differ.

Germline V lookup: CDR1 MDHEN, CDR2 SYDVKM. Trimming cost V 2 bases and J 2 bases; bases outside gene matches: 5. CDR3 length equals 15 residues. This table comes from immunoSEQ multiplex PCR, and its TCRdb copy is limited to in-frame clones, with some not included. The repertoire has 2 million to 2.5 million clones, approximately 93% of them found once; the top ten carry roughly 0.36%. Concerning this clone: Its antigen is undetermined.

Source material: naive CD4+ T cells from PBMCs. The subset here: CD45RA+ positively selected. V gene TRBV28 combines with J gene TRBJ1-2, with 7 bases identical to TRBD1. The sequence was obtained from a man younger than 35 in good health. Some clones in this sample may be carry-over from other donors' samples. The CDR3, as DNA: TGTGCCAGCAGTTTAAGAGGGGGCCGGAACTATGGCTACACCTTC. This translates into CASSLRGGRNYGYTF.